A single sample is the source of the 2 T cell receptor beta chains below, sequenced in a study of T cells expressing NK-cell markers. TCRdb re-called the 5' RACE reads; every CDR3 protein appears as one record, without DNA. Its clone listing holds about 460,000 distinct CDR3 sequences. Sequencing was done on a sample of blood T cells: a sorted CD56 or NKG2C T cell subset, CD4+ or CD8+ T cells, or bulk PBMC T cells (not recorded which). Every receptor here comes from a woman between 45 and 65 years old in good health.

The chain carries TRBV28 and TRBJ2-7; no DNA is available, so the TRBD1 call from TCRdb remains unchecked. This CDR3 is built from 15 residues. Germline-derived CDR1 and CDR2 are MDHEN and SYDVKM. The chain's CDR3 is CASSLLGTATSEQYF.

The chain employs TRBV18 and TRBJ2-3; absent DNA, TCRdb's TRBD2 call cannot be checked. The CDR3 loop spans 15 amino acids. The V gene's germline CDR1 is KGHSH and CDR2 LQKENI. The CDR3 spells CASSPVSGRTDTQYF.